Listed below are T cell receptor beta chains from one sample, sequenced in a study of shared clonotypes between healthy human individuals. Some clones are missing from TCRdb's copy, which holds only in-frame ones; the method was immunoSEQ multiplex PCR. The sample has a few hundred thousand clones, nearly 97% seen once; the top ten hold about 0.11%. Sequences were obtained from naive CD8+ T cells sorted from blood. The receptors here all came from a young woman in good health. CDR3s leave out the opening cysteine and the closing phenylalanine or tryptophan.

J: TRBJ2-3; V: TRBV7-2; CDR3: ASSLILAGGNTDTQY
J: TRBJ2-1; V: TRBV28; CDR3: ASSLLGSEGANNEQF
J: TRBJ2-2; V: TRBV6-1; CDR3: ASSLLNTGELF
J: TRBJ2-1; V: TRBV4-1; CDR3: ASSHVGGPQEQF
J: TRBJ2-7; V: TRBV7-6; CDR3: ASSLNLRTSGRNEQY
J: TRBJ2-2; V: TRBV29-1; CDR3: SVEGASSGRALGGELF
J: TRBJ1-2; V: TRBV5-6; CDR3: ASSLADRTSYGYT
J: TRBJ2-7; V: TRBV27; CDR3: ASSNGPKLTYEQY
J: TRBJ1-2; V: TRBV28; CDR3: ASSSPLQGAYGYT
J: TRBJ2-7; V: TRBV27; CDR3: ASRNGPSVEQY
J: TRBJ1-3; V: TRBV7-6; CDR3: ASSPGQGAGNTIY
J: TRBJ1-4; V: TRBV29-1; CDR3: SVVGDSFEKLF
J: TRBJ2-1; V: TRBV12-5; CDR3: ARTGLAMKAQF
J: TRBJ1-1; V: TRBV7-9; CDR3: ASSPPDGVTEAF
J: TRBJ2-2; V: TRBV21-1; CDR3: ASSRTSGRQLNTGELF
J: TRBJ2-7; V: TRBV2; CDR3: ATVSGRNTYEQY
J: TRBJ2-2; V: TRBV7-9; CDR3: ASMLSGTGTNTGELF
J: TRBJ2-3; V: TRBV4-2; CDR3: ASSPLAGSTDTQY
J: TRBJ2-1; V: TRBV25-1; CDR3: ASSVQSPNEQF
J: TRBJ2-7; V: TRBV6-5; CDR3: ASSYGGQTEQY
J: TRBJ2-1; V: TRBV27; CDR3: ASSLQGNEQF
J: TRBJ2-1; V: TRBV19; CDR3: ASRKGSNEQF
J: TRBJ2-3; V: TRBV27; CDR3: ASSFRPLMRGTDTQY
J: TRBJ1-1; V: TRBV19; CDR3: ASSISAPNTEAF
J: TRBJ1-2; V: TRBV9; CDR3: ASSVDSGFLGYT
J: TRBJ2-6; V: TRBV6-5; CDR3: ASSYSTGANVLT
J: TRBJ1-5; V: TRBV4-2; CDR3: ASSQERGMIQPQH
J: TRBJ1-2; V: TRBV6-1; CDR3: ASRTGTGGYT
J: TRBJ1-4; V: TRBV29-1; CDR3: SVGGPQDRATEKLF
J: TRBJ2-7; V: TRBV28; CDR3: ASSLSLAGGYEQY
J: TRBJ2-1; V: TRBV13; CDR3: ASSSDRVGNEQF
J: TRBJ2-7; V: TRBV6-7; CDR3: ASSTGDSTYEQY
J: TRBJ2-7; V: TRBV7-9; CDR3: ASSFLGADRSSYEQY
J: TRBJ1-2; V: TRBV28; CDR3: ASRDYGYT
J: TRBJ2-1; V: TRBV15; CDR3: ATSRASTSAVYNEQF
J: TRBJ1-5; V: TRBV27; CDR3: ASSLGRPNQPQH
J: TRBJ1-2; V: TRBV9; CDR3: ASSVGASGGRNGYT
J: TRBJ2-7; V: TRBV28; CDR3: ASSLTSGYEQY
J: TRBJ2-3; V: TRBV9; CDR3: ASSVSSGTTDTQY
J: TRBJ2-1; V: TRBV13; CDR3: ASSLGTSESSYNEQF
J: TRBJ2-7; V: TRBV9; CDR3: ASSAGTGISYEQY
J: TRBJ1-2; V: TRBV27; CDR3: ASSISGRNYGYT
J: TRBJ1-4; V: TRBV6-7; CDR3: ASSSPRRTGLQRKLF
J: TRBJ1-2; V: TRBV28; CDR3: ASSLPNRDRGPSNYGYT
J: TRBJ2-3; V: TRBV28; CDR3: ASSFRDRPGDTQY
J: TRBJ2-7; V: TRBV28; CDR3: ASRTTGKYEQY
J: TRBJ1-2; V: TRBV4-2; CDR3: ASSQVERTNYGYT
J: TRBJ2-5; V: TRBV2; CDR3: ASSESASARETQY
J: TRBJ2-3; V: TRBV5-1; CDR3: ASSPGGGADTQY
J: TRBJ1-5; V: TRBV19; CDR3: ASWEDSMTHHSNQPQH
J: TRBJ2-5; V: TRBV4-1; CDR3: ASSHLPTGRGETQY